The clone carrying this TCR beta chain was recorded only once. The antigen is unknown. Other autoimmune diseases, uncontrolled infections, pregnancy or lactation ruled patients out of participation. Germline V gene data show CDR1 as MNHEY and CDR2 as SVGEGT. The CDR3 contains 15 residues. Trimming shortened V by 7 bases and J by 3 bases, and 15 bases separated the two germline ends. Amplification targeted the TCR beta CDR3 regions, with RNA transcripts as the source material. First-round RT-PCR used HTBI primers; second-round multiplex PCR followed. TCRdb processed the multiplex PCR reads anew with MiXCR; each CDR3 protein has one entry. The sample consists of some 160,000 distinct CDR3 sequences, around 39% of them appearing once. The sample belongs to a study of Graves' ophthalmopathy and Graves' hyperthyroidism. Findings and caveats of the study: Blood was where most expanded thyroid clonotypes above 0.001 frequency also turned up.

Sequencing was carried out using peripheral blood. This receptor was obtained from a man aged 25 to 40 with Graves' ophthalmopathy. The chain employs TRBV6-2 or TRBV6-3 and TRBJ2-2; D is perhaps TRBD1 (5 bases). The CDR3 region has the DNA TGTGCCAGCACCCTAGGGGCCATGGACACCGGGGAGCTGTTTTTT. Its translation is CASTLGAMDTGELFF.